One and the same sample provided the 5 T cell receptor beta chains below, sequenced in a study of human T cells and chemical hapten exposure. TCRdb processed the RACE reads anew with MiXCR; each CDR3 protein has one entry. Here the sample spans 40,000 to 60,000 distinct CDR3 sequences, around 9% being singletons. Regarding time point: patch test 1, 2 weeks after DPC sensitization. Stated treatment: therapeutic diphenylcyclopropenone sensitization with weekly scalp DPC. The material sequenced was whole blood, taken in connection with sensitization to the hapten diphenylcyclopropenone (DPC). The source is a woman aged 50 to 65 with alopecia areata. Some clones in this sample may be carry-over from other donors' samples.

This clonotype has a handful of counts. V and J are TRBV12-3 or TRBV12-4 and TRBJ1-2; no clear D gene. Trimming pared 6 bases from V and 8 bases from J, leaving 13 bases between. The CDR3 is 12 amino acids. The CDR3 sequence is CASRRAPMGYTF. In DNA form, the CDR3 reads TGTGCCAGCAGACGGGCCCCTATGGGCTACACCTTC.

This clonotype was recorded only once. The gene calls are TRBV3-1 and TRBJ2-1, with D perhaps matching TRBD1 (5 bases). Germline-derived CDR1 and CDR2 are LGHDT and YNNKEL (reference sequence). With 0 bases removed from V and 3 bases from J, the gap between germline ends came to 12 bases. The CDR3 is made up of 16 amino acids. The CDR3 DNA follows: TGTGCCAGCAGCCAAGAAGGGGCAGTTGTCTACAATGAGCAGTTCTTC. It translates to CASSQEGAVVYNEQFF.

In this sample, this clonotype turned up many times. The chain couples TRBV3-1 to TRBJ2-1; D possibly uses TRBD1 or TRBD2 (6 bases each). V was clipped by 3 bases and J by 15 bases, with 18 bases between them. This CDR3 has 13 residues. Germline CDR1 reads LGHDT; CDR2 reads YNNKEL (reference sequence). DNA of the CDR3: TGTGCCAGCAGCCACCGAGGGGGGTCCTGGTGGTTCTTC. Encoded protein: CASSHRGGSWWFF.

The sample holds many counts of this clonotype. The CDR3 DNA sequence: TGTGCCAGCAGCTCCAGGGGGGACTCCTATAATTCACCCCTCCACTTT. This translates into CASSSRGDSYNSPLHF. The chain combines TRBV5-5 with TRBJ1-6; the match to TRBD1 covers 7 bases. CDR1 SGHKS and CDR2 YYEKEE come from the germline V gene (reference sequence). V trimming: 3 bases; J trimming: 0 bases; junction bases outside the gene matches: 3. CDR3 size: 16 residues.

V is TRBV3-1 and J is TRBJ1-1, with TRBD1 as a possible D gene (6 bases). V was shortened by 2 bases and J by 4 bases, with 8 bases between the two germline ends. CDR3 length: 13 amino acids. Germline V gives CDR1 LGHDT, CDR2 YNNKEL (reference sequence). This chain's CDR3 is CASSQRGVTEAFF. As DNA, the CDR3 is TGTGCCAGCAGCCAAAGGGGGGTCACTGAAGCTTTCTTT.